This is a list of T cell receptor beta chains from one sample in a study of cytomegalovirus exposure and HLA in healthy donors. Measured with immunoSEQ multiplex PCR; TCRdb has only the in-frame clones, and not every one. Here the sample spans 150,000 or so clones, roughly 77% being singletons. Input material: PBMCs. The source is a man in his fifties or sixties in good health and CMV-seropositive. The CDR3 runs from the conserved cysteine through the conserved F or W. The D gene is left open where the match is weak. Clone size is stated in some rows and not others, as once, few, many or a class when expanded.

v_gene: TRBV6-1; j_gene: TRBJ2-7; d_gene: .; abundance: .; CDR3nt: TGTGCCAGCAGTGAAGGGATGGGACACCTTTCCTCCTACGAGCAGTACTTC; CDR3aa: CASSEGMGHLSSYEQYF
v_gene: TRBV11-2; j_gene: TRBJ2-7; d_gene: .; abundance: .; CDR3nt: TGTGCCAGCAGCTTAGTAGCGATCTACGAGCAGTACTTC; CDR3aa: CASSLVAIYEQYF
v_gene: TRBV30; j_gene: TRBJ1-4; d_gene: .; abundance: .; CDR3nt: TGTGCCTGGAGTGTGGGGGCGGAAAAACTGTTTTTT; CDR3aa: CAWSVGAEKLFF
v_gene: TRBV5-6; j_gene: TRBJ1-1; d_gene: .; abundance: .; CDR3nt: TGTGCCAGCAGCTTAAGGGTGGACAGAACCATGAACACTGAAGCTTTCTTT; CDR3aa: CASSLRVDRTMNTEAFF
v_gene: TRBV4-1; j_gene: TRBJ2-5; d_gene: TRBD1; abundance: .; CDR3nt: TGCGCCAGCAGCCAAGCGGACAGGGGCGCCGGGCAGTACTTC; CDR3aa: CASSQADRGAGQYF
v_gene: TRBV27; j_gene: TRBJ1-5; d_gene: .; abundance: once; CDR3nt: TGTGCCAGCGCTCAGGCACTGGATCAGCCCCAGCATTTT; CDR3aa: CASAQALDQPQHF
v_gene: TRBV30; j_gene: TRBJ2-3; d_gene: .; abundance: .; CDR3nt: TGTGCCTGGAGTGTAGGGGGGGGAGGTGGAGATACGCAGTATTTT; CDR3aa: CAWSVGGGGGDTQYF
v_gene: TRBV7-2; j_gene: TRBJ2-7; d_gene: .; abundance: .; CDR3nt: TGTGCCAGCAGCCCCACACCGCCGACATACGAGCAGTACTTC; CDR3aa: CASSPTPPTYEQYF
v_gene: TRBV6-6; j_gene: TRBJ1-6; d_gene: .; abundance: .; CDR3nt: TGTGCCAGCAGTACCAGACAGGACTATAATTCACCCCTCCACTTT; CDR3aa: CASSTRQDYNSPLHF
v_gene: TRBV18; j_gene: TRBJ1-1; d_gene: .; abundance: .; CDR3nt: TGTGCCAGCTCACCGACTTTAACTATACTGAACACTGAAGCTTTCTTT; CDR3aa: CASSPTLTILNTEAFF
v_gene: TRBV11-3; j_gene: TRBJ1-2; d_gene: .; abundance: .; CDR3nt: TGTGCCAGCAGCTTAGAGTACGGAGATGGCTACACCTTC; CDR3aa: CASSLEYGDGYTF
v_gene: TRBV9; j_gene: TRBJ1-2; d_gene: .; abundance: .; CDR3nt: TGTGCCAGCAGCGTAGCTACGGGTTTCTATGGCTACACCTTC; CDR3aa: CASSVATGFYGYTF
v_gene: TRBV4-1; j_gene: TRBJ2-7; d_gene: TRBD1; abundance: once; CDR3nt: TGCGCCAGCAGCCAACCGGACAGGGGGGGCGAGCAGTACTTC; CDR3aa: CASSQPDRGGEQYF
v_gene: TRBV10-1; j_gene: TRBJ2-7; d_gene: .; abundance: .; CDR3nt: TGCGCCAGCATTCGACCCCGGGGATATTACGAGCAGTACTTC; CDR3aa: CASIRPRGYYEQYF
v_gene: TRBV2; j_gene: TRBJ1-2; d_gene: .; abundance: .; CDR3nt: TGTGCCAGCAGTGAACTGGTGAGAAATGGCTACACCTTC; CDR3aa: CASSELVRNGYTF
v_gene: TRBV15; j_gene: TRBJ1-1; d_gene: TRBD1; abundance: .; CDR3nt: TGTGCCACCAGAGGGATGACAGGGAACACTGAAGCCTTCTTT; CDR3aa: CATRGMTGNTEAFF
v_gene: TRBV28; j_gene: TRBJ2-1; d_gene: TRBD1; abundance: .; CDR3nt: TGTGCCAGCAGTACAGGGGGCATGAATGAGCAGTTCTTC; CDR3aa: CASSTGGMNEQFF
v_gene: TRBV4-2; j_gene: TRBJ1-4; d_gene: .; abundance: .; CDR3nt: TGTGCCAGCAGCCAAGTTGGGACTGATGAAAAACTGTTTTTT; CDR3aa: CASSQVGTDEKLFF
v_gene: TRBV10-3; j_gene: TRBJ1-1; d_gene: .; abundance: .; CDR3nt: TGTGCCATCAGACCCGGACAGTGGCTGAACACTGAAGCTTTCTTT; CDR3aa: CAIRPGQWLNTEAFF